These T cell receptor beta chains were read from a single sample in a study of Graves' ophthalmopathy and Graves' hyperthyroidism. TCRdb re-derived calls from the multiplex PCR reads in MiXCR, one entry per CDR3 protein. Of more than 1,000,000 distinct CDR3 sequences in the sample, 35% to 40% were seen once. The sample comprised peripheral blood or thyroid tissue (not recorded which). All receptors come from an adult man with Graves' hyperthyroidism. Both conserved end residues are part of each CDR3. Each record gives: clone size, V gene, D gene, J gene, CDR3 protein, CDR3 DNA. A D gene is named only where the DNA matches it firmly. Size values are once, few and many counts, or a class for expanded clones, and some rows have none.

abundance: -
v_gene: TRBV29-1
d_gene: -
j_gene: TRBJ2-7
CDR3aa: CSVEGQGGEQYF
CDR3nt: TGCAGCGTTGAGGGGCAGGGAGGCGAGCAGTACTTC

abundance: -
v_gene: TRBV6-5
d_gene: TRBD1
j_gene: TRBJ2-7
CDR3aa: CASSYAGQGTYEQYF
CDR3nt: TGTGCCAGCAGTTACGCGGGACAGGGGACTTACGAGCAGTACTTC

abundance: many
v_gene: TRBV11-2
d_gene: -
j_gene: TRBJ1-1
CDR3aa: CASSTNRQVNTEAFF
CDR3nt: TGTGCCAGCAGCACCAACCGACAGGTTAACACTGAAGCTTTCTTT

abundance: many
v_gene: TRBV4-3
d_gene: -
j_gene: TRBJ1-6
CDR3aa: CASSRTPRSLHF
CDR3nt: TGCGCCAGCAGCCGAACCCCCCGGAGCCTCCACTTT

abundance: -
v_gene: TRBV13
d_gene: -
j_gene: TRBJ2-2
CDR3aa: CASSSVGLENTGELFF
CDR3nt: TGTGCCAGCAGCTCAGTAGGACTGGAGAACACCGGGGAGCTGTTTTTT

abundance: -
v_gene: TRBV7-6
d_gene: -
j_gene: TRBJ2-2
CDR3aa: CASSFQAGGTGELFF
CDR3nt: TGTGCCAGCAGCTTTCAGGCAGGCGGCACCGGGGAGCTGTTTTTT

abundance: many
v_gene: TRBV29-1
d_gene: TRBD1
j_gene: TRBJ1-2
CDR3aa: CSVGGQRYGYTF
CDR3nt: TGCAGCGTTGGGGGACAGCGCTATGGCTACACCTTC

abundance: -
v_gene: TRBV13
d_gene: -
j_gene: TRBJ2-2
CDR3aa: CASSPISTGARSTGELFF
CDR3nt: TGTGCCAGCAGCCCCATATCAACTGGCGCCCGTTCCACCGGGGAGCTGTTTTTT

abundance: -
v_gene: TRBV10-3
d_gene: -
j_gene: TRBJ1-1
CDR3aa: CASSYSAGTTEAFF
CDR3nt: TGTGCCAGCAGTTACTCGGCGGGGACCACTGAAGCTTTCTTT

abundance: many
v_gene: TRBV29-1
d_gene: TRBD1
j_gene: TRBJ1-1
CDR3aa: CSVSGGDGTEAFF
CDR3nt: TGCAGCGTCTCAGGGGGCGACGGCACTGAAGCTTTCTTT

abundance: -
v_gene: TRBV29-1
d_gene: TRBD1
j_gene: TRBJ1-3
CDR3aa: CSVPDRGTSSGNTIYF
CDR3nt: TGCAGCGTCCCCGACAGGGGAACGAGCTCTGGAAACACCATATATTTT

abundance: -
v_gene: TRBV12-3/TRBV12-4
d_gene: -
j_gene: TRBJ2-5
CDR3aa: CASAVGEGYETQYF
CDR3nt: TGTGCTAGTGCCGTGGGAGAGGGTTATGAGACCCAGTACTTC

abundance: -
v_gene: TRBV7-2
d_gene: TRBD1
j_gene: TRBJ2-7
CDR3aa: CAWGKAGTGYYEQYF
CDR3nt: TGTGCCTGGGGGAAAGCCGGGACAGGGTACTACGAGCAGTACTTC

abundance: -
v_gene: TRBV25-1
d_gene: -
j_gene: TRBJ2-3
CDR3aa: CASSFPGHTDTQYF
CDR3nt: TGTGCCAGCAGCTTTCCAGGCCACACAGATACGCAGTATTTT

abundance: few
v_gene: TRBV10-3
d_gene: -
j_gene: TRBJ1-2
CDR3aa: CASSSERGYTF
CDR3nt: TGTGCCAGCAGTTCGGAAAGGGGCTACACCTTC

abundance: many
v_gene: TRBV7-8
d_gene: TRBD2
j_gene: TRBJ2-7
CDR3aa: CASSPRLGGRARHEQYF
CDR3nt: TGTGCCAGCAGCCCTCGACTTGGGGGGAGGGCAAGACACGAGCAGTACTTC

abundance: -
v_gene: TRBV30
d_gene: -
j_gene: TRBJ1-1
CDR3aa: CAWNGRTPNTEAFF
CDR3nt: TGTGCCTGGAACGGCAGGACACCCAACACTGAAGCTTTCTTT

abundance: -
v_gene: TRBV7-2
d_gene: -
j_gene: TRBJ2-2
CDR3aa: CASSSWDPRSGELFF
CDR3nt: TGTGCCAGCAGCTCGTGGGACCCTAGGTCCGGGGAGCTGTTTTTT

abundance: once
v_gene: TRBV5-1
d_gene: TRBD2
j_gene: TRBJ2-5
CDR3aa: CARARLAGGQETQYF
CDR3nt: TGCGCCCGGGCAAGACTAGCGGGAGGGCAAGAGACCCAGTACTTC

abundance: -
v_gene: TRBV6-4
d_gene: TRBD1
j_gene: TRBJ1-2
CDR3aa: CASSKGTGTSYGYTF
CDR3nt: TGTGCCAGCAGCAAAGGGACAGGGACCAGCTATGGCTACACCTTC

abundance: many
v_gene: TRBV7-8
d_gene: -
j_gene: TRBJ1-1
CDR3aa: CASSARRGMNTEAFF
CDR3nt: TGTGCCAGCAGCGCCCGGCGAGGCATGAACACTGAAGCTTTCTTT

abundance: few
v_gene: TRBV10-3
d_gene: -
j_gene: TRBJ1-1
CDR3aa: CASQTSGQRTEAFF
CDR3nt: TGTGCCTCCCAAACCTCGGGTCAGAGGACTGAAGCTTTCTTT

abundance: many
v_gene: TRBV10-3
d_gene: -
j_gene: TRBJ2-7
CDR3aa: CAISAGLIPYEQYF
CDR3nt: TGTGCCATCAGTGCAGGGCTGATCCCCTACGAGCAGTACTTC

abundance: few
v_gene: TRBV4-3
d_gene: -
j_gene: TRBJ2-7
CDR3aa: CASSQDAGLEQYF
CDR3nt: TGCGCCAGCAGCCAAGATGCAGGGCTCGAGCAGTACTTC

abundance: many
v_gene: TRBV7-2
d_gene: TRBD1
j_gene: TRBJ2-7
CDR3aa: CASTRDSLGISYEQYF
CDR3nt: TGTGCCAGCACCAGGGACAGTCTGGGGATTTCCTACGAGCAGTACTTC

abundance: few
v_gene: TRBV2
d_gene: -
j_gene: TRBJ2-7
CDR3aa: CASSVGRTITYEQYF
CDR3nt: TGTGCCAGCAGTGTAGGCAGGACGATCACCTACGAGCAGTACTTC

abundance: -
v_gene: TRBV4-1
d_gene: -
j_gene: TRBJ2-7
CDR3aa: CASSQRDSGTYEQYF
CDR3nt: TGCGCCAGCAGCCAACGGGACTCGGGGACCTACGAGCAGTACTTC

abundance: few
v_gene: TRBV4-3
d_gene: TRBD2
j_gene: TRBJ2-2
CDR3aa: CASSQDPGLARELFF
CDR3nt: TGCGCCAGCAGCCAAGATCCAGGACTAGCACGGGAGCTGTTTTTT

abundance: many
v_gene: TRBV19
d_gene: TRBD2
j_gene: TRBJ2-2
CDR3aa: CASRYHSGATGELFF
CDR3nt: TGTGCCAGTAGGTACCACAGCGGGGCAACCGGGGAGCTGTTTTTT

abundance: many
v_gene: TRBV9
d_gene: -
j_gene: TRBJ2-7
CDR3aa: CASSSHPGDSYEQYF
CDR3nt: TGTGCCAGCAGCTCCCATCCTGGGGACTCCTACGAGCAGTACTTC

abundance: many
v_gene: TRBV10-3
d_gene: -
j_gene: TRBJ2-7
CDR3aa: CAISDPPGGSPYEQYF
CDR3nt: TGTGCCATCAGTGATCCCCCGGGGGGCAGCCCCTACGAGCAGTACTTC

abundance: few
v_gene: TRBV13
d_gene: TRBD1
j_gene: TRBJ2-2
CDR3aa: CASSPGTGYGGELFF
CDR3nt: TGTGCCAGCAGCCCAGGGACAGGGTATGGCGGGGAGCTGTTTTTT

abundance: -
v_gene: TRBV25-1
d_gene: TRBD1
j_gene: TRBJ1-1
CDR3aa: CASSNKQGAPNTEAFF
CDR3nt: TGTGCCAGCAGCAATAAACAGGGGGCGCCGAACACTGAAGCTTTCTTT

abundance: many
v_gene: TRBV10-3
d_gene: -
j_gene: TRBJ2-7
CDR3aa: CAISEMGGDYEQYF
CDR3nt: TGTGCCATCAGTGAGATGGGAGGCGACTACGAGCAGTACTTC

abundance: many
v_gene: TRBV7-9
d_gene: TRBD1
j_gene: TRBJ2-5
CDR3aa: CASSPQFDREETQYF
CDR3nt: TGTGCCAGCAGCCCCCAGTTCGACAGGGAAGAGACCCAGTACTTC

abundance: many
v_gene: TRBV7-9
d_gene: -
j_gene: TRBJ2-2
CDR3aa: CASRWRGSYTGELFF
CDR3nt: TGTGCCAGCAGGTGGCGAGGGAGTTACACCGGGGAGCTGTTTTTT

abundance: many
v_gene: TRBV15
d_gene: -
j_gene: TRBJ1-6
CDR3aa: CATSSPQGNNSPLHF
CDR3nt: TGTGCCACCAGCAGCCCACAGGGTAATAATTCACCCCTCCACTTT